One and the same sample provided the 9 T cell receptor beta chains below, sequenced in a study of T cells in Graves' hyperthyroidism and ophthalmopathy (dated by TCRdb to the late 2010s). The library was produced with multiplex PCR. The reads were generated on an Illumina HiSeq 2000. The TCR beta CDR3 regions were amplified from the RNA transcripts. A first-round RT-PCR of the TCR CDR3 used the HTBI primer set with the Qiagen OneStep RT-PCR kit. TCRdb ran its own pipeline on the public reads, namely fastp trimming at Q25 and MiXCR clone calling, and kept in-frame beta chains. Rows are combined by CDR3 protein, so each entry shows the most common genes and DNA. In all, the sample holds 200,000 to 250,000 distinct CDR3 sequences, and approximately 23% of those were seen once. In total, the top ten clones hold approximately 32% of the sample. The sequencing input was blood. These receptors all come from a woman aged 35 to 49 with Graves' ophthalmopathy.

This clonotype was found many times. The V gene is TRBV30, the J gene TRBJ1-2; D uncertain. The ends were cut back, 1 base at V and 4 bases at J, with 16 bases in the middle. The CDR3 spans 15 residues. CDR1 and CDR2 (germline): GTSNPN, SVGIG (reference sequence). For the CDR3, the DNA is TGTGCCTGGAGTGAAACCCCCTCGGAGATCTATGGCTACACCTTC. It is translated as CAWSETPSEIYGYTF.

This clonotype was found many times. The chain combines TRBV15 with TRBJ1-1, with D unresolved. The CDR3 is 14 amino acids. The germline gives CDR1 LNHNV, CDR2 YYDKDF (reference sequence). The ends were cut back, 5 bases at V and 4 bases at J, with 14 bases in the middle. The CDR3 loop reads CATSPDLRGTEAFF. CDR3 nucleotides: TGTGCCACCAGCCCTGACCTGCGGGGCACTGAAGCTTTCTTT.

The chain recombines TRBV27 with TRBJ1-1; tentatively, D is TRBD1 (5 bases). Germline CDR1 is MNHEY and CDR2 is SMNVEV (reference sequence). CDR3 length: 15 residues. The V gene lost 4 bases and the J gene lost 2 bases, with 14 bases spanning the gap. CDR3 bases: TGTGCCAGCAGTTCCCGCGGGGGATACAACACTGAAGCTTTCTTT. As protein: CASSSRGGYNTEAFF.

The chain has TRBV12-3 or TRBV12-4 and TRBJ1-1; no reliable D call. This CDR3 contains 13 residues. The V and J ends lost 1 base and 6 bases respectively, with 9 bases between them. CDR3 DNA: TGTGCCAGCAGTTTAGGTACAAGGGCTGAAGCTTTCTTT. Translated, it gives CASSLGTRAEAFF.

At least ten counts were recorded for this clonotype. The J gene is TRBJ2-6, the V gene TRBV2; D not resolved. Trimming stripped 4 bases from V and 0 bases from J, with 7 bases between. CDR1 is SNHLY, CDR2 FYNNEI, per germline. There are 15 residues in the CDR3. Written as DNA, the CDR3 is TGTGCCAGCAGTGGGCGTTTCTCTGGGGCCAACGTCCTGACTTTC. It is translated as CASSGRFSGANVLTF.

This clonotype was counted ten times or more. The chain couples TRBV4-2 to TRBJ2-7; D perhaps matches TRBD2 (5 bases). The CDR3 runs 17 residues. Germline V gives CDR1 LGHNA, CDR2 YNFKEQ. Trimming left V 3 bases short and J 4 bases short, with 22 bases between. The CDR3, as DNA: TGTGCCAGCAGCCACTACCCGCGAGCTACTAGTAGGTACGAGCAGTACTTC. Translated: CASSHYPRATSRYEQYF.

The chain uses TRBV6-5 and TRBJ2-5, with D perhaps matching TRBD2 (6 bases). V dropped 2 bases and J dropped 4 bases, with 14 bases sitting between them. The CDR3 consists of 15 residues. Looked up from germline, CDR1 is MNHEY and CDR2 is SVGAGI. The CDR3 protein is CASSYEKASAETQYF. CDR3 in DNA: TGTGCCAGCAGTTACGAAAAGGCTAGCGCAGAGACCCAGTACTTC.

This clonotype was found many times. The chain has TRBV20-1 and TRBJ2-5; TRBD1 might be the D (5 bases). Germline-derived CDR1 and CDR2 are DFQATT and SNEGSKA (reference sequence). The CDR3 consists of 14 residues. Trimming shortened V by 2 bases and J by 1 base, and 11 bases separated the two germline ends. The CDR3 spells CSARLDRGQETQYF. In DNA, the CDR3 is TGCAGTGCTAGACTCGACAGAGGCCAAGAGACCCAGTACTTC.

This clonotype was counted many times. The rearrangement joins TRBV20-1 to TRBJ1-5; D unclear. V lost 3 bases and J lost 3, with 9 bases in between. CDR1 is DFQATT, CDR2 SNEGSKA, per germline (reference sequence). The CDR3 loop spans 13 amino acids. The chain's CDR3 is CSASSGPNQPQHF. CDR3 DNA: TGCAGTGCTAGTTCTGGGCCCAATCAGCCCCAGCATTTT.